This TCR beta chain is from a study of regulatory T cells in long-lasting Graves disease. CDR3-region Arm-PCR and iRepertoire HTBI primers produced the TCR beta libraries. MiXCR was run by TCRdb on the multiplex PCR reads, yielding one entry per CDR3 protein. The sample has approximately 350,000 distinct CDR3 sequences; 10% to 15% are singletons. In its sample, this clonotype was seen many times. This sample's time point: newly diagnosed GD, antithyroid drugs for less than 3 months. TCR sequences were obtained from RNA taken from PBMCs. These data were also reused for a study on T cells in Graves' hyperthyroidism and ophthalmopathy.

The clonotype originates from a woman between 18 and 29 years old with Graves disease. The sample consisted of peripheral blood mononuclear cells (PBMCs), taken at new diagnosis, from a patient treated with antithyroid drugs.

The DNA for the CDR3 is TGTGCCAGCAGTGAAGAGAAGGGACTTCTTATCGAGCAGTTCTTC. Protein product: CASSEEKGLLIEQFF. The J gene is TRBJ2-1, the V gene TRBV2; D might be TRBD2 (6 bases). The germline V gene encodes CDR1 SNHLY and CDR2 FYNNEI. V was clipped by 1 base and J by 10 bases, with 17 bases between them. This CDR3 has 15 residues.